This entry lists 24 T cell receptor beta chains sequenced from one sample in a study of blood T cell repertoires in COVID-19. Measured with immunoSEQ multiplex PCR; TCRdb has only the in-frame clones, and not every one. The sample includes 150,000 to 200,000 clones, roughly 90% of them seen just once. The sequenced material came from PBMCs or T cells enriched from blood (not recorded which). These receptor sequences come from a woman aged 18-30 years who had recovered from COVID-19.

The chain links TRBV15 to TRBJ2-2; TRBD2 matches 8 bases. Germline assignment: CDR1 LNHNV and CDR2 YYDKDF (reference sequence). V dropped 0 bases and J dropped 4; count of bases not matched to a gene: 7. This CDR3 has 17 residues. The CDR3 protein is CATSRDRGAGATGELFF. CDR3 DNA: TGTGCCACCAGCAGAGATCGGGGAGCGGGAGCCACCGGGGAGCTGTTTTTT.

The CDR3 region is CAISPKEKRDTGELFF. Here the CDR3 DNA reads TGTGCCATCAGCCCTAAGGAGAAGCGGGACACCGGGGAGCTGTTTTTT. J is TRBJ2-2 and V is TRBV10-3; possibly TRBD2 for D (6 bases). This CDR3 has 16 amino acids. Germline V gene data show CDR1 as ENHRY and CDR2 as SYGVKD. The ends were cut back, 6 bases at V and 3 bases at J, with 17 bases in the middle.

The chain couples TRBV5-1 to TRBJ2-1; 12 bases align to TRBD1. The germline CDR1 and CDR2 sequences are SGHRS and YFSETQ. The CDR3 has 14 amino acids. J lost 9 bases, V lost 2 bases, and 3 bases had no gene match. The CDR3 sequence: CASSFGTGGSEQFF. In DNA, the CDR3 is TGCGCCAGCAGCTTCGGGACAGGGGGCAGTGAGCAGTTCTTC.

CDR3 amino acids: CASTIEGAYNEQFF. CDR3 DNA sequence: TGTGCCAGTACGATAGAGGGCGCCTACAATGAGCAGTTCTTC. The chain has TRBV7-9 and TRBJ2-1; a weak D match, TRBD2 (5 bases). The CDR3 is 14 residues long. V was clipped by 9 bases and J by 2 bases, with 14 bases between them. Germline CDR1 reads SEHNR; CDR2 reads FQNEAQ (reference sequence).

CDR3 nucleotide sequence: TGTGCCAGCAGCTCTCCTCTGGGCGCTGGTGGCTACACCTTC. It is translated as CASSSPLGAGGYTF. The rearrangement links TRBV28 to TRBJ1-2; D unclear. V gave up 6 bases and J gave up 7 bases, with 18 bases separating them. Germline CDR1 reads MDHEN; CDR2 reads SYDVKM. The CDR3 extends over 14 amino acids.

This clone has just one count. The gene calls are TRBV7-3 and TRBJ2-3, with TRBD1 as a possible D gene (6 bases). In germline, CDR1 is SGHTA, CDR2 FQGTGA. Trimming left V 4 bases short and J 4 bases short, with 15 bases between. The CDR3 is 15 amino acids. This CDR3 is CASSSGQGLSDTQYF. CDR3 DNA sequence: TGTGCCAGCAGCTCGGGCCAGGGGCTCTCAGATACGCAGTATTTT.

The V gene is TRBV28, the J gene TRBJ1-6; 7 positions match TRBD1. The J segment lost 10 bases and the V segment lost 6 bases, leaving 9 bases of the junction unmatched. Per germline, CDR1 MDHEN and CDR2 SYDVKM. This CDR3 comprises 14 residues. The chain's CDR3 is CASSLTGNSSPLHF. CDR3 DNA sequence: TGTGCCAGCAGCCTGACAGGGAACTCCTCACCCCTCCACTTT.

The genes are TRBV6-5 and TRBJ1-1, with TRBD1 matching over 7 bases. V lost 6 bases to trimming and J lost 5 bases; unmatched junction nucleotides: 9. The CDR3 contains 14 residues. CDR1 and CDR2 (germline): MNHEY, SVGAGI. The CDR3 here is CASREGTARTEAFF. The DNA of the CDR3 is TGTGCCAGCAGGGAGGGGACAGCTCGGACTGAAGCTTTCTTT.

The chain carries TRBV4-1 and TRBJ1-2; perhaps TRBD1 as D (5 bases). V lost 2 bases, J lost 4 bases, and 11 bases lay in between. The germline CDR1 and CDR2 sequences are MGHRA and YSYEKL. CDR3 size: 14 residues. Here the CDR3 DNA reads TGCGCCAGCAGCCAAATGGGGGGTACCTATGGCTACACCTTC. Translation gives CASSQMGGTYGYTF.

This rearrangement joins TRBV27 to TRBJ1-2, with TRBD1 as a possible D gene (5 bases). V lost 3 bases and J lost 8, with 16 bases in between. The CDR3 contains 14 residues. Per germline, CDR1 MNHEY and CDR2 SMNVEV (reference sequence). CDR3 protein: CASSLVPGLEGYTF. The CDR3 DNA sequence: TGTGCCAGCAGTTTGGTTCCGGGACTCGAGGGCTACACCTTC.

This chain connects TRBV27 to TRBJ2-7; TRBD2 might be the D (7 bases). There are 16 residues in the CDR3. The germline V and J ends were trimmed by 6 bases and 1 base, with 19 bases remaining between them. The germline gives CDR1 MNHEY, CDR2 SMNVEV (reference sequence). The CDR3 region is CASRRGGGGPSYEQYF. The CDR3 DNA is TGTGCCAGCAGAAGGGGTGGCGGGGGCCCTTCCTACGAGCAGTACTTC.

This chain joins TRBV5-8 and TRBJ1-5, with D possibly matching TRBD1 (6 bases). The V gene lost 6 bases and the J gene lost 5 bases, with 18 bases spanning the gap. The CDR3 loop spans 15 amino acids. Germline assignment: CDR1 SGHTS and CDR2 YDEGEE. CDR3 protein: CASTQGTGWDQPQHF. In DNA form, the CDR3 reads TGTGCCAGCACCCAGGGAACAGGGTGGGATCAGCCCCAGCATTTT.

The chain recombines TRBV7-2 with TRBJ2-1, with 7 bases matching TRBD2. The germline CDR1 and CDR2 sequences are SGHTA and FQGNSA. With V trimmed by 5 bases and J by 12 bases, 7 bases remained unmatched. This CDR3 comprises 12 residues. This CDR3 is CASSPSGMVQFF. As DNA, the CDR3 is TGTGCCAGCAGCCCAAGCGGGATGGTGCAGTTCTTC.

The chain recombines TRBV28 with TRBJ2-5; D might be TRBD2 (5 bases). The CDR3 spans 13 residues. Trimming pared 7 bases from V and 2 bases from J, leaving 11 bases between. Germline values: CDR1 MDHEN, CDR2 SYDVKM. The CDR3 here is CASKLTTQETQYF. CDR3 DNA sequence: TGTGCCAGCAAACTGACTACACAAGAGACCCAGTACTTC.

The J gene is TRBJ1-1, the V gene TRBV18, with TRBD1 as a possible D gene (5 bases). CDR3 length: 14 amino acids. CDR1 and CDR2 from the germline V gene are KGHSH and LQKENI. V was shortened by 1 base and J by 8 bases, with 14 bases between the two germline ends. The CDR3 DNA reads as TGTGCCAGCTCACCACAGAACCCAGGGAGGGAAGCTTTCTTT. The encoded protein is CASSPQNPGREAFF. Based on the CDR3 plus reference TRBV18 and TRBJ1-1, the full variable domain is NAGVMQNPRHLVRRRGQEARLRCSPMKGHSHVYWYRQLPEEGLKFMVYLQKENIIDESGMPKERFSAEFPKEGPSILRIQQVVRGDSAAYFCASSPQNPGREAFFGQGTRLTVV.

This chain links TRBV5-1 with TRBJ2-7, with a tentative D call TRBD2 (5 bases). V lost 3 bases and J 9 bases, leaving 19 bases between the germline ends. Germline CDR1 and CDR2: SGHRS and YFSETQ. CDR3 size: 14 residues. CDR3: CASSSGRAPEAQYF. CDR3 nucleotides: TGCGCCAGCAGCTCCGGCCGGGCCCCGGAGGCGCAGTACTTC.

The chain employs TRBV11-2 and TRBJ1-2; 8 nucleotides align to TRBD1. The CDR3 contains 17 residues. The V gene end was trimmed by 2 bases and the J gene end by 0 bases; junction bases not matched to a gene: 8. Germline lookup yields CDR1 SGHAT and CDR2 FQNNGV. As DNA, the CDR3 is TGTGCCAGCAGCTTACTTAGGACAGGGCGTTCTAACTATGGCTACACCTTC. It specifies CASSLLRTGRSNYGYTF.

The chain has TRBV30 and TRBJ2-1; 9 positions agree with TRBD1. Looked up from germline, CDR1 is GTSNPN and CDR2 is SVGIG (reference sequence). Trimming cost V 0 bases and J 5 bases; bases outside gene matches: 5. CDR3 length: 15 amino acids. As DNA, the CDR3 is TGTGCCTGGAGTGTACGGGACAGGGCGCACAATGAGCAGTTCTTC. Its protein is CAWSVRDRAHNEQFF.

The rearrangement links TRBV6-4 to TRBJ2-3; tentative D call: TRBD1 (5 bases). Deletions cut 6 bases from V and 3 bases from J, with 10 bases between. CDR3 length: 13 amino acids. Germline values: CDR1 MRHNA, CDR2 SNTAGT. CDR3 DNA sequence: TGTGCCAGCAGCCCCAGGGAAACAGATACGCAGTATTTT. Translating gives CASSPRETDTQYF.

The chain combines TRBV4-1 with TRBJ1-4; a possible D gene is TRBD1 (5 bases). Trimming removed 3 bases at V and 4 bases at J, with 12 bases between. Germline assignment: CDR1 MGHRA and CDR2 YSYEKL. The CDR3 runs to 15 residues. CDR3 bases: TGCGCCAGCAGCCAGTCTCCGGGGGTTAATGAAAAACTGTTTTTT. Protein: CASSQSPGVNEKLFF.

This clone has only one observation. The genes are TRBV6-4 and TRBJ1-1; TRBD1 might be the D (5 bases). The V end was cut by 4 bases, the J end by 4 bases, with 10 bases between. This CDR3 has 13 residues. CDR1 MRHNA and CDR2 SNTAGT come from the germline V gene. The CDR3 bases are TGTGCCAGCAGTGCAGTTGACAGCACTGAAGCTTTCTTT. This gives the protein CASSAVDSTEAFF.

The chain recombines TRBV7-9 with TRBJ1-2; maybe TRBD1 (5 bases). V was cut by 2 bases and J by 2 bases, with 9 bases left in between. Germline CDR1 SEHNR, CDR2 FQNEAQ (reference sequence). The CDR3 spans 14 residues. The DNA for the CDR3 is TGTGCCAGCAGCTTACATCGACAGAACTATGGCTACACCTTC. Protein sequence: CASSLHRQNYGYTF.

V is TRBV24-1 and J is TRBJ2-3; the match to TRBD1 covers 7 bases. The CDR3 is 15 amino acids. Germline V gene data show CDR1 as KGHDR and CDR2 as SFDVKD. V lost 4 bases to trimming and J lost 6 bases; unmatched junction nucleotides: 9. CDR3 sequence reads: CATSDVGQLMDTQYF. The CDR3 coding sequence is TGTGCCACCAGTGACGTGGGACAGCTTATGGATACGCAGTATTTT.

DNA for the CDR3: TGCGCCAGCAGCTGGACAGGGGGCGTGGCTGAAGCTTTCTTT. It specifies CASSWTGGVAEAFF. The chain has TRBV5-1 and TRBJ1-1, with TRBD1 matching 11 bases. This CDR3 is 14 amino acids long. V shed 3 bases, J shed 6 bases, and the junction held 4 bases outside the gene matches. Germline values: CDR1 SGHRS, CDR2 YFSETQ.